This entry concerns a single T cell receptor (beta chain). The antigen remains unidentified. These data belong to a study of T cell responses to AZD1222 COVID-19 vaccine. Whole-study context: Second doses at about 4 or about 12 weeks were pooled.

Measured with immunoSEQ multiplex PCR; TCRdb has only the in-frame clones, and not every one. Here the sample spans approximately 74,000 clones, just over 85% being singletons. General observations from the study: Increases in Spike-specific TCR breadth and depth were seen after two AZD1222 doses.

J was trimmed by 3 bases and V by 3 bases; bases with no gene match: 5. CDR3 size: 15 residues. Germline lookup yields CDR1 MDHEN and CDR2 SYDVKM. The specimen comprised peripheral blood, sampled on day 0 of AZD1222 vaccination. The chain is built from TRBV28 and TRBJ1-5, with 7 nucleotides matching TRBD1. This TCR derives from an adult in good health. The CDR3 DNA reads as TGTGCCAGCAGTTTTCTAGACAGGGACAATCAGCCCCAGCATTTT. Amino acid sequence: CASSFLDRDNQPQHF.